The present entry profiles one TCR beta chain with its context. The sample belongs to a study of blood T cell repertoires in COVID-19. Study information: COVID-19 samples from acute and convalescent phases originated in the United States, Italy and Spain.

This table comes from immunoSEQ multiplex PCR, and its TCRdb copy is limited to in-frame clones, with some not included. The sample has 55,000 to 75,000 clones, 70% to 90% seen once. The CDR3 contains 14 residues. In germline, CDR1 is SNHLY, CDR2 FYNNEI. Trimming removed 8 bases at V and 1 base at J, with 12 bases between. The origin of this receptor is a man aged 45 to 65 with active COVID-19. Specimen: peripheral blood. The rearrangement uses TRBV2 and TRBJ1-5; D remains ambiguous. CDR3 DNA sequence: TGTGCCAGCGCCCAGGTTTTCAGCAATCAGCCCCAGCATTTT. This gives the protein CASAQVFSNQPQHF.